The 14 T cell receptor beta chains below all came from one sample that was sequenced in a study of blood T cells in healthy people across ages. Then a second PCR, running roughly 6 to 12 cycles, was carried out with a sample-barcoded 5' primer and a J-beta primer mix. Via MiXCR, TCRdb re-called the 5' RACE reads, giving one row per CDR3 protein. There are hundreds of thousands of distinct CDR3 sequences in the sample; under 25% occur only once, and approximately 3.6% lies in the top ten. Material: blood. The receptors here all came from a man aged 65 to 85 in good health.

This clonotype was counted a few times. V is TRBV20-1 and J is TRBJ1-5; D unclear. The V gene's germline CDR1 is DFQATT and CDR2 SNEGSKA (reference sequence). This CDR3 comprises 16 residues. Trimming took off 0 bases at V and 2 bases at J, with 14 bases between the two ends. The CDR3 region has the DNA TGCAGTGCTAGAGACGGAAGATCGAGGGGCAATCAGCCCCAGCATTTT. Its translation: CSARDGRSRGNQPQHF.

V is TRBV6-1 and J is TRBJ1-2; D unresolved. Germline CDR1 is MNHNS and CDR2 is SASEGT. The ends were cut back, 4 bases at V and 0 bases at J, with 21 bases in the middle. This CDR3 is 18 amino acids long. The CDR3 here is CASSVVLSTGVSNYGYTF. The CDR3 DNA reads TGTGCCAGCAGTGTTGTCCTCTCGACCGGGGTTTCTAACTATGGCTACACCTTC.

On this clonotype: This may arise from a read error, as a much more abundant clone is one base away. V gene TRBV14 combines with J gene TRBJ2-5, with 10 nucleotides matching TRBD2. The CDR3 is 14 amino acids. Germline CDR1 SGHDN, CDR2 FVKESK. CDR3 coding DNA: TGTGCCAGCAGCTTGCTAGCGGGAGAAGAGACCCAGTGCTTC. Translated, it gives CASSLLAGEETQCF. The entire variable domain, with the rest obtained from reference TRBV14 and TRBJ2-5, is as follows: EAGVTQFPSHSVIEKGQTVTLRCDPISGHDNLYWYRRVMGKEIKFLLHFVKESKQDESGMPNNRFLAERTGGTYSTLKVQPAELEDSGVYFCASSLLAGEETQCFGPGTRLLVL.

V gene TRBV20-1 combines with J gene TRBJ2-1, with TRBD1 matching over 8 bases. Germline V CDR1 and CDR2: DFQATT, SNEGSKA (reference sequence). CDR3 length: 14 amino acids. Trimming at V came to 6 bases and at J to 4 bases, leaving 8 bases not matched to a gene. This chain's CDR3 is CSAITGGPYNEQFF. CDR3 bases: TGCAGTGCCATCACAGGGGGGCCGTACAATGAGCAGTTCTTC.

The chain combines TRBV28 with TRBJ1-2, with 8 bases aligning to TRBD1. The junction had 9 bases not matched to a gene; V was cut back by 5 bases and J by 4 bases. There are 15 residues in the CDR3. Germline lookup yields CDR1 MDHEN and CDR2 SYDVKM. The DNA for the CDR3 is TGTGCCAGCAGTAAACAGGGGGGCGCGGGCTATGGCTACACCTTC. The encoded protein is CASSKQGGAGYGYTF.

This clonotype was detected a few times. The chain carries TRBV20-1 and TRBJ2-5; the match to TRBD1 covers 8 bases. CDR3 length: 15 residues. The V gene end was trimmed by 6 bases and the J gene end by 2 bases; junction bases not matched to a gene: 11. Per germline, CDR1 DFQATT and CDR2 SNEGSKA (reference sequence). CDR3 protein: CSARGQVLRQETQYF. Written as DNA, the CDR3 is TGCAGTGCCCGGGGACAGGTACTTCGACAAGAGACCCAGTACTTC.

V gene TRBV20-1 combines with J gene TRBJ2-5, with unresolved D. CDR3 length: 13 amino acids. The germline V and J ends were trimmed by 1 base and 1 base, with 7 bases remaining between them. CDR1 and CDR2 (germline): DFQATT, SNEGSKA (reference sequence). The CDR3 loop is CSARGGFQETQYF. CDR3 sequence (DNA): TGCAGTGCTAGAGGGGGTTTCCAAGAGACCCAGTACTTC.

To note about this clonotype: This could be a read error, since a much larger clone is one nucleotide away. The chain carries TRBV7-9 and TRBJ1-4, with 10 bases fitting TRBD1. CDR3 size: 14 residues. Germline V gives CDR1 SEHNR, CDR2 FQNEAQ (reference sequence). V dropped 5 bases and J dropped 7; count of bases not matched to a gene: 4. CDR3 sequence: CASSPDRGLEKLFF. The CDR3 coding sequence is TGTGCCAGCAGCCCCGACAGGGGGCTTGAAAAACTGTTTTTT.

There are many counts of this clonotype. The genes are TRBV29-1 and TRBJ2-5; 7 nucleotides match TRBD1. The V gene end was trimmed by 7 bases and the J gene end by 3 bases; junction bases not matched to a gene: 2. The CDR3 sequence is 11 residues long. CDR1 SQVTM and CDR2 ANQGSEA come from the germline V gene. The DNA of the CDR3 is TGCAGCGCCGACAGGGAAGAGACCCAGTACTTC. It yields the protein CSADREETQYF.

This clonotype was seen more than once but under ten times. CDR3 coding DNA: TGTGCCAGCATACCGGGACAGGGTTACTATGGCTACACCTTC. Translation: CASIPGQGYYGYTF. This chain links TRBV7-9 with TRBJ1-2; 9 positions agree with TRBD1. CDR3 size: 14 residues. Unmatched junction bases numbered 6, after V lost 7 bases and J lost 3 bases. Germline V gene data show CDR1 as SEHNR and CDR2 as FQNEAQ (reference sequence).

About this clonotype itself: At one of its ends the junction is not consistent with the germline gene, which may arise from a read error. J is TRBJ2-5 and V is TRBV7-9; 11 bases are a match to TRBD2. With the DNA end fitting TRBJ2-1 better, the J assignment may be wrong. This CDR3 spans 15 amino acids. The germline V gene has CDR1 SEHNR and CDR2 FQNEAQ (reference sequence). CDR3: CAGSLVAGGGDEQFF. CDR3 coding DNA: TGTGCCGGCAGCTTGGTAGCGGGAGGGGGGGATGAGCAGTTCTTC.

This clonotype was counted a few times. V is TRBV10-2 and J is TRBJ2-3; 9 bases fit TRBD2. CDR1 and CDR2 from the germline V gene are WSHSY and SAAADI. V lost 3 bases, J lost 3 bases, and 4 bases stayed unmatched. CDR3 size: 15 residues. The CDR3 DNA follows: TGCGCCAGCAGTGATAGCGGGAGCCGGACAGATACGCAGTATTTT. It encodes CASSDSGSRTDTQYF.

The chain has TRBV10-3 and TRBJ2-5, with TRBD1 matching over 9 bases. Gene TRBJ2-7 matches the end of the DNA better, so the J call may be wrong. There are 14 residues in the CDR3. Germline V CDR1 and CDR2: ENHRY, SYGVKD. CDR3: CAISEQGANYEQYF. Here the CDR3 DNA reads TGTGCCATCAGCGAACAGGGGGCGAACTACGAGCAGTACTTC.

This clonotype was found many times. The V gene is TRBV27, the J gene TRBJ2-7; possible D gene TRBD1, 6 bases. Germline assignment: CDR1 MNHEY and CDR2 SMNVEV (reference sequence). The CDR3 runs 15 residues. The ends were cut back, 4 bases at V and 3 bases at J, with 16 bases in the middle. The CDR3: CASSYALTGNYEQYF. In DNA form, the CDR3 reads TGTGCCAGCAGTTACGCGCTTACAGGGAACTACGAGCAGTACTTC.